Given below is one TCR beta chain in context. What it recognizes is unknown. This record belongs to a study of memory CD4+ T cells and cytomegalovirus serostatus. Whole-study context: Healthy Belgian adult donors included nine or ten CMV-positive and approximately 25 CMV-negative people.

Findings and limits, study-wide: The CMV-associated TCR signature appears largely within the CD4+ memory repertoire. CD4+ memory repertoires contained about two fifths of the roughly 160 reported CMV TCRbeta sequences.

Only in-frame clones appear in the TCRdb table, and some are missing; sequencing was by immunoSEQ multiplex PCR. The sample shows tens of thousands of clones, 80% to 85% of them seen only once. The sort gate was single viable CD3+CD4+CD8-CD45RO+ cells for memory CD4+ T cells. CMV serostatus came from serum IgG against pp150, pp28, p38, p52. Trimming cost V 0 bases and J 1 base, with 4 bases left between them. Germline values: CDR1 SGHKS, CDR2 YYEKEE (reference sequence). The CDR3 consists of 14 residues. The gene calls are TRBV5-5 and TRBJ2-2; D uncertain. The TCR was taken from an adult in good health and CMV-seronegative. Sequenced input: memory CD4+ T cells from blood. The CDR3 protein is CASSLVGNTGELFF. DNA for the CDR3: TGTGCCAGCAGCTTGGTAGGGAACACCGGGGAGCTGTTTTTT.